This record covers a single TCR beta chain. No cognate antigen has been identified for it. Base-call qualities are not available, and no considerably larger clone is one nucleotide away. The data belong to a study of T cell repertoires in cytomegalovirus infection (dated by TCRdb to between 2018 and 2021). Regarding the complete study: Recently identified HLA-C-restricted CMV epitopes, whose presentation resists viral immunomodulation, were targeted by peptide stimulations together with well-studied HLA-B-restricted epitopes. The HLA type of each donor mattered for the analysis, because public TCR beta signatures pointed to carriage of CMV infection along with the matching HLA type.

The treatment or condition label on this specimen signifies: in vitro stimulation with specific CMV peptide epitopes to enrich CMV-specific T cells. Instrument used: Illumina HiSeq 1500. TCRdb reran the public reads through fastp at Q25 and MiXCR, keeping productive beta chains. One record per CDR3 amino acid sequence lists the most common genes and DNA. The sample table lists 700,000 to 850,000 distinct CDR3 sequences, about 33% of them with a count of one. The ten biggest clones cover 12% of the sample. Broader findings and caveats from the paper: Cumulative frequency of public TCR beta family members discriminated carriers of CMV infection plus the relevant HLA type in this cohort and an independent approximately 370-donor cohort. The ex vivo response was dominated by HLA-C-restricted CMV-specific TCR beta clonotypes, and the single most frequent clonotype in two of eight donors was supplied by these HLA-C-restricted clonotypes.

This receptor was identified in a human donor in good health (CMV status not recorded). Some clones in this sample may be carry-over from other donors' samples. The sequences come from cultured CD8+ T cells from PBMCs, collected from culture after CMV antigen stimulation.

The sequence in DNA is TGTGCCAGCAGCCAATCTCAGGGAGGGGATCAGCCCCAGCATTTT. Translated, this is CASSQSQGGDQPQHF. The sequence joins TRBV4-2 to TRBJ1-5, with a tentative D gene TRBD1 over 5 matching bases. V sheds 2 bases and J sheds 5 bases, leaving 13 bases between their ends. From the cysteine up to the phenylalanine, the CDR3 has a length of 15 residues. Here the CDR3 DNA is all that survives: 45 bases in frame from base 1. Taken from the germline V gene, the CDR1 and CDR2 loops are LGHNA and YNFKEQ.